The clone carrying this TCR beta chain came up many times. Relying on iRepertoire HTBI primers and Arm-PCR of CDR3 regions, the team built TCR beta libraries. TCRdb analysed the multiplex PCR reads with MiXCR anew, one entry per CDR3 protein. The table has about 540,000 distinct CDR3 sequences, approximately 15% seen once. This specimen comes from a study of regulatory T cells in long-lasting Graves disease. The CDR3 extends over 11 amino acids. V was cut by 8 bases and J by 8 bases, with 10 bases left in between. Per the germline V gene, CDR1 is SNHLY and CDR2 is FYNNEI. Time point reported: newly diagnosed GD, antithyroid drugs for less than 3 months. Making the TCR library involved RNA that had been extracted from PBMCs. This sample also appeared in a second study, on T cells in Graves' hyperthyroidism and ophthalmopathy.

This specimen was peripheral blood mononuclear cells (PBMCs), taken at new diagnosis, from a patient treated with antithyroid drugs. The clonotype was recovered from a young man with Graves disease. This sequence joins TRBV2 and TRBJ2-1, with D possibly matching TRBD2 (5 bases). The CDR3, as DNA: TGTGCCAGCCAAGGAGGCGATGAGCAGTTCTTC. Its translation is CASQGGDEQFF.